The rows below give T cell receptor beta chains drawn from one sample of a study of CD8+ T cells in alopecia areata. Libraries were prepared by immunoSEQ multiplex PCR; TCRdb keeps only in-frame clonotypes and omits some of them. The sample contains about 270,000 clones, 60% of which appear only once. The starting material was CD4+ T cells sorted from blood, obtained at roughly week 53, from a patient treated with tofacitinib. The receptor set was obtained from a human donor with alopecia areata. Both conserved end residues are part of each CDR3. A D gene is named only where the DNA matches it firmly. Part of the rows lack a size; the others show once, few, many or a class for expanded clones.

d_gene	abundance	v_gene	j_gene	len	CDR3nt	CDR3aa
TRBD1	.	TRBV7-9	TRBJ1-2	13	TGTGCCAGCAGCGCCCAGGGGGGCTATGGCTACACCTTC	CASSAQGGYGYTF
TRBD2	.	TRBV7-8	TRBJ2-2	14	TGTGCCAGCAGCCGTAGCGGGGATGTCGGGGAGCTGTTTTTT	CASSRSGDVGELFF
TRBD1	once	TRBV7-2	TRBJ1-1	14	TGTGCCAGCAGCTTATATCAGGGGGGAACTGAAGCTTTCTTT	CASSLYQGGTEAFF
TRBD2	few	TRBV27	TRBJ2-5	18	TGTGCCAGCAGTTGGGGGATGAGAGGTAGCGGGGAACGGGAGACCCAGTACTTC	CASSWGMRGSGERETQYF
.	.	TRBV7-9	TRBJ2-7	13	TGTGCCAGCAGCTTAGCCGGGTCCCACGAGCAGTACTTC	CASSLAGSHEQYF
TRBD1	.	TRBV25-1	TRBJ1-2	15	TGTGCCAGCCTAAACAGGAGAGGGGGCCACTATGGCTACACCTTC	CASLNRRGGHYGYTF
.	few	TRBV29-1	TRBJ2-5	12	TGCAGCGTTGGGACATCCTACGAGACCCAGTACTTC	CSVGTSYETQYF
.	.	TRBV15	TRBJ2-2	14	TGTGCCACCAGCAGAGTGGTGCAGTCCGGGGAGCTGTTTTTT	CATSRVVQSGELFF
TRBD2	.	TRBV6-6	TRBJ2-5	15	TGTGCCAGCACCCCCGGGAGGGGGGTTTCGGAGACCCAGTACTTC	CASTPGRGVSETQYF
TRBD1	.	TRBV6-5	TRBJ1-2	13	TGTGCCAGCAGTTCCCTGACAGGGTTTGGCTACACCTTC	CASSSLTGFGYTF
.	.	TRBV18	TRBJ2-7	17	TGTGCCAGCTCACCACTACCCCAGGGAAGAACCTCCTACGAGCAGTACTTC	CASSPLPQGRTSYEQYF
.	once	TRBV25-1	TRBJ1-6	17	TGTGCCAGCAGTGAAGCCGGGAGGGACCTATTGGGTGGACCCCTCCACTTT	CASSEAGRDLLGGPLHF
.	.	TRBV30	TRBJ2-3	13	TGTGCCTGGAAAGTGGCTCCCGCAGATACGCAGTATTTT	CAWKVAPADTQYF
TRBD2	.	TRBV29-1	TRBJ2-2	12	TGCAGCGCAGGACTAGCGGGTGGGGAGCTGTTTTTT	CSAGLAGGELFF
TRBD1	.	TRBV28	TRBJ1-2	14	TGTGCCAGCAGCCTTCCGGGACAGCTCTATGGCTACACCTTC	CASSLPGQLYGYTF
TRBD2	.	TRBV14	TRBJ2-7	16	TGTGCCAGCAGCCAATCCCTGGGGACTAGCTCCTACGAGCAGTACTTC	CASSQSLGTSSYEQYF
.	.	TRBV7-9	TRBJ2-3	11	TGTGCCAGCAGCTTTAGAGATACGCAGTATTTT	CASSFRDTQYF
.	.	TRBV29-1	TRBJ2-7	16	TGCAGCGTTGAAGATCGCCATGCGGGACAGAACTACGAGCAGTACTTC	CSVEDRHAGQNYEQYF
.	few	TRBV5-1	TRBJ1-1	13	TGCGCCAGCGGGCGTCAGATGAACACTGAAGCTTTCTTT	CASGRQMNTEAFF
.	.	TRBV5-6	TRBJ1-5	13	TGTGCCAGCAGCTTGGACCCCGTAGGGCCCCAGCATTTT	CASSLDPVGPQHF
TRBD1	.	TRBV5-4	TRBJ2-5	16	TGTGCCAGCAGCTCGGACAGGGGGCGATCCCAAGAGACCCAGTACTTC	CASSSDRGRSQETQYF
.	.	TRBV10-3	TRBJ2-5	14	TGTGCCATCAGCGGGGACCCGTACCAAGAGACCCAGTACTTC	CAISGDPYQETQYF
.	.	TRBV4-1	TRBJ1-1	13	TGCGCCAGCCACAAGGGGGTCGGGACTGAAGCTTTCTTT	CASHKGVGTEAFF
.	.	TRBV18	TRBJ1-1	14	TGTGCCAGCTCTTCGATGGTAAGGGACACTGAAGCTTTCTTT	CASSSMVRDTEAFF
TRBD1	once	TRBV9	TRBJ2-1	16	TGTGCCAGCAGCGGAGGCGCCGGGACAGTGGACAATGAGCAGTTCTTC	CASSGGAGTVDNEQFF
.	.	TRBV5-6	TRBJ2-6	16	TGTGCCAGCAGCTTGGCGGGGACGACTGGGGCCAACGTCCTGACTTTC	CASSLAGTTGANVLTF
.	.	TRBV2	TRBJ2-1	12	TGTGCCAGCAGCGACTCATACAATGAGCAGTTCTTC	CASSDSYNEQFF
.	.	TRBV4-1	TRBJ1-1	15	TGCGCCAGCAGCCAAGATGAGACCCGGAGCACTGAAGCTTTCTTT	CASSQDETRSTEAFF
.	.	TRBV2	TRBJ1-2	12	TGTGCCAGCCATGAAGATAACTATGGCTACACCTTC	CASHEDNYGYTF
.	.	TRBV4-2	TRBJ1-2	14	TGTGCCAGCAGCCGAAAGCAGGGTGACTATGGCTACACCTTC	CASSRKQGDYGYTF
.	.	TRBV27	TRBJ1-6	15	TGTGCCAGCAGCCCACGTCTCCGGTATAATTCACCCCTCCACTTT	CASSPRLRYNSPLHF
.	.	TRBV29-1	TRBJ1-2	16	TGCAGCGTTGAAGGGGAGTCTGGAAGCAGGGGCGAGGGCTACACCTTC	CSVEGESGSRGEGYTF
.	.	TRBV29-1	TRBJ1-5	15	TGCAGCGTTGCCGAGGGCCGAGGGGGGGGACAGCCCCAGCATTTT	CSVAEGRGGGQPQHF
.	.	TRBV5-1	TRBJ2-6	16	TGCGCCAGCAGCTTGGATGAGGTGAAAACGGCCAACGTCCTGACTTTC	CASSLDEVKTANVLTF
.	.	TRBV5-1	TRBJ2-3	16	TGCGCCAGCGGGCGCGGGGCGGGGCCGGGCACAGATACGCAGTATTTT	CASGRGAGPGTDTQYF
TRBD2	.	TRBV11-2	TRBJ2-1	16	TGTGCCAGCAGCTCATGGACTAGCGGCGGTAACAATGAGCAGTTCTTC	CASSSWTSGGNNEQFF
TRBD1	.	TRBV5-1	TRBJ2-5	15	TGCGCCAGCAGCTTGGATGTGAGGGGGCTGGAGACCCAGTACTTC	CASSLDVRGLETQYF
.	.	TRBV6-5	TRBJ1-6	15	TGTGCCAGCAACCCACTCAGGGATGTGGATTCACCCCTCCACTTT	CASNPLRDVDSPLHF
TRBD1	.	TRBV18	TRBJ1-6	16	TGTGCCAGCTCACCATATCGACAGGGGAACAATTCACCCCTCCACTTT	CASSPYRQGNNSPLHF
.	few	TRBV30	TRBJ2-7	11	TGTGCCTGGGGGGACTCCTACGAGCAGTACTTC	CAWGDSYEQYF
.	.	TRBV6-5	TRBJ1-2	15	TGTGCCAGCAGTTACTCAGGACTGACTAACTATGGCTACACCTTC	CASSYSGLTNYGYTF
.	.	TRBV5-1	TRBJ2-3	14	TGCGCCAGCACCGGGGTTGCTAGCACAGATACGCAGTATTTT	CASTGVASTDTQYF